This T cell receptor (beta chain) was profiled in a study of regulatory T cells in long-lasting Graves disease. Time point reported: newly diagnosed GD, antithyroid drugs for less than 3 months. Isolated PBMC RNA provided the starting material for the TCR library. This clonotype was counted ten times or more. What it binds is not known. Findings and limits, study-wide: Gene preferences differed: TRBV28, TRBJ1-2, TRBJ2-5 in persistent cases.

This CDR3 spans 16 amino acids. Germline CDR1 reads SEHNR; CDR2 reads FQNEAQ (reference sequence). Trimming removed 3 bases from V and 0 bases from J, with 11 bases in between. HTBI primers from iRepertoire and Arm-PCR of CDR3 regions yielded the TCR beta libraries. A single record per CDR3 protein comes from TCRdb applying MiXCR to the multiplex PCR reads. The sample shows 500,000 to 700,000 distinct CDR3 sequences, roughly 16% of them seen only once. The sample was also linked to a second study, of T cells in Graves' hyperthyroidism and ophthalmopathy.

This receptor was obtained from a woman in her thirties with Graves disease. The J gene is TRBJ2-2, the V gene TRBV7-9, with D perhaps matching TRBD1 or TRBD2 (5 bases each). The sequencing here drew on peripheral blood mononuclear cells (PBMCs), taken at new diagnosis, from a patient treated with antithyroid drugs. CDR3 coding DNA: TGTGCCAGCAGCTTTTGGGGACGGACGAACACCGGGGAGCTGTTTTTT. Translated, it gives CASSFWGRTNTGELFF.